This TCR beta chain was found in a study of blood T cell repertoires in COVID-19 (dated by TCRdb to the early 2020s). Broadly, across the study: Collaborator samples came from the United States, Italy and Spain and covered acute and convalescent phases of COVID-19. The material from the prospective study consisted of cDNA or gDNA derived from T cells, B-cell-depleted T cells, or PBMCs. Where HLA class I and class II types were available, the types were taken from metadata supplied by the sample provider, not from assay-based typing. The repertoires were released in a freely available public database intended as a resource for research on the immune response to SARS-CoV-2. Samples were obtained from the ongoing ImmuneRACE study (first 160 participants) and from roughly 1,300 subjects provided by 6 global collaborators. Nearly every sample came with metadata listing a de-identified subject ID, COVID-19 status, age in years and sex. Deeply sampled blood TCRbeta repertoires from subjects exposed to, actively infected with, or recovered from COVID-19 were included in the dataset.

The paper as a whole reports these results and caveats: How much clinical and demographic metadata was included differed by source and by participant, and the metadata was provided uncurated.

This clone occurred many times. Its cognate antigen has yet to be identified. Nothing much larger sits one base from this clone, and base qualities are not available. Samples from volunteer blood donors who had recovered from COVID-19 were contributed by a second Seattle source. Each collaborating institution followed its own protocols to collect whole blood in K2EDTA tubes. For TCRbeta analysis, collaborators shipped samples in one of three forms: frozen whole blood, isolated PBMCs, or DNA extracted from either of those sample types. The immunoSEQ Assay, a bias-controlled multiplex PCR, was used to amplify TCRbeta CDR3 regions from genomic DNA. In the paper's pipeline: The number of nucleated cells in each sample was estimated by amplification of reference gene primers within the assay. To quantify the absolute abundance of each unique TCRbeta CDR3 rearrangement, sequence reads were collapsed and filtered. For each sample, productive Simpson clonality was calculated by taking the square root of Simpson's diversity index across productive rearrangements. TCRdb re-hosts the immuneACCESS table, in-frame sequences only. Its copies lack some clones; in the studies checked, an unresolved V gene accounts for under half of them, and the cause for the rest is not known. The V and J calls and the clone size are those of that table, but D and trimming were determined from the DNA. The sample table contains a few hundred thousand clones; only one count was recorded for around four fifths of them. Jointly, the top ten make up more than 4.5% of the sample.

The germline V and J ends show losses of 0 bases and 3 bases respectively, and no gene match explains 4 bases of the junction. Including cysteine and phenylalanine, the CDR3 has 15 amino acids. Only the CDR3 portion is preserved as DNA: 45 bases, with reading frame beginning at the first base. The germline V gene (reference sequence) yields GTSNPN for CDR1 and SVGIG for CDR2. This TCR derives from a woman aged 55-70 years who had recovered from COVID-19. The sample was peripheral blood. The chain was built from TRBV30 and TRBJ2-5, and 10 bases in between align with TRBD2. The DNA sequence is given as TGTGCCTGGAGTGTACAGCGGGGGGGCGAAGAGACCCAGTACTTC. This sequence encodes CAWSVQRGGEETQYF.